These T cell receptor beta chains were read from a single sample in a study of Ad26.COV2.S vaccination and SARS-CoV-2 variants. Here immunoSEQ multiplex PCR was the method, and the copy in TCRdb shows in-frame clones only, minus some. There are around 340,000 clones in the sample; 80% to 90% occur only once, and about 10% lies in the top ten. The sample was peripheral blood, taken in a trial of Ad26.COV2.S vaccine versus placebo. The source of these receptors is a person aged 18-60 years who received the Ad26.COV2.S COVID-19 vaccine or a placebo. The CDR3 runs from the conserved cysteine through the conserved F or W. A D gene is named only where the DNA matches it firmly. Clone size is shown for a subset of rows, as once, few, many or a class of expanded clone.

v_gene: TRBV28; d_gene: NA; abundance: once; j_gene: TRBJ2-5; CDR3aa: CASRALGGAAGLEETQYF; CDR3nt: TGTGCCAGCAGGGCCCTGGGGGGGGCGGCGGGGTTGGAAGAGACCCAGTACTTC
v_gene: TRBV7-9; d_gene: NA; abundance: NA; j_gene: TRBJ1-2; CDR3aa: CASSATGNVYGYTF; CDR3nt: TGTGCCAGCAGCGCGACAGGAAACGTCTATGGCTACACCTTC
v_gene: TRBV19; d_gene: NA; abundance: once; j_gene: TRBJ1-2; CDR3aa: CASSMQYLNGYTF; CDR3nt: TGTGCCAGTAGTATGCAGTACCTGAATGGCTACACCTTC
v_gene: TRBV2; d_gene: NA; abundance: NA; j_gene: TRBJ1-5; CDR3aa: CASTLGRAANQPQHF; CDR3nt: TGTGCCAGCACCCTGGGTAGGGCAGCGAATCAGCCCCAGCATTTT
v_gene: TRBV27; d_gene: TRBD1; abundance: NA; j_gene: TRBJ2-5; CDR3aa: CASRGQGRETQYF; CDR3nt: TGTGCCAGCAGGGGACAGGGCCGAGAGACCCAGTACTTC
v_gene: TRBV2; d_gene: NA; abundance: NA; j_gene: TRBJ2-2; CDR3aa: CASSPGEDTGELFF; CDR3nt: TGTGCCAGCAGCCCCGGGGAGGACACCGGGGAGCTGTTTTTT
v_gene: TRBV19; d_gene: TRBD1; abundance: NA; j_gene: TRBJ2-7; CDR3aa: CASSGQGDEQYF; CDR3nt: TGTGCCAGTAGCGGACAGGGGGACGAGCAGTACTTC
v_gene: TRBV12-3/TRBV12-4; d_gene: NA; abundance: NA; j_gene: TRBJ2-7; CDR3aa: CASRVGLDNEQYF; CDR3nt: TGTGCCAGTCGTGTGGGACTGGATAACGAGCAGTACTTC
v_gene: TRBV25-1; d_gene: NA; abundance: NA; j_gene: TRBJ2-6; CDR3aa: CASSEGPVSGANVLTF; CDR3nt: TGTGCCAGCAGTGAGGGGCCCGTTTCTGGGGCCAACGTCCTGACTTTC
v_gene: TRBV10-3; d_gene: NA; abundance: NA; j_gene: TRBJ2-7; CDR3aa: CAISESPGYEQYF; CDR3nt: TGTGCCATCAGTGAGTCGCCCGGGTACGAGCAGTACTTC
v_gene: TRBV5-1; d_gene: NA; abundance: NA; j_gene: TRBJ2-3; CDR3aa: CASSLASGTDTQYF; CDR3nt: TGCGCCAGCAGCTTGGCGTCTGGCACAGATACGCAGTATTTT
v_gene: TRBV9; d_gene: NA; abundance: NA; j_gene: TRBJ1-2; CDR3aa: CASSVAPSGGGGYTF; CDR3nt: TGTGCCAGCAGCGTAGCTCCTAGTGGGGGAGGTGGCTACACCTTC
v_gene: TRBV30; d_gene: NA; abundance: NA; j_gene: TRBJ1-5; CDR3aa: CAWSVAGDLNQPQHF; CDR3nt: TGTGCCTGGAGTGTGGCGGGGGATTTGAATCAGCCCCAGCATTTT
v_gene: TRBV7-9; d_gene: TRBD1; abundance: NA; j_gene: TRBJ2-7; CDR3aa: CASSLGDRGQYF; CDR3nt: TGTGCCAGCAGCTTAGGGGACAGGGGGCAGTACTTC
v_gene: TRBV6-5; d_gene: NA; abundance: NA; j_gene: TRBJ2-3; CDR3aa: CASRKGQEADTQYF; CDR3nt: TGTGCCAGCAGAAAAGGTCAGGAGGCAGATACGCAGTATTTT
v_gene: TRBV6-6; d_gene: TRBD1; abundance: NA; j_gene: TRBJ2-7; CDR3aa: CASSRGPGQGSYEQYF; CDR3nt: TGTGCCAGCAGCCGAGGACCGGGACAGGGCTCCTACGAGCAGTACTTC
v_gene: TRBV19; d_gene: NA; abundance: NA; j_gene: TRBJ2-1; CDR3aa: CASVPGSVGNEQFF; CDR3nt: TGTGCCAGTGTCCCGGGATCCGTGGGCAATGAGCAGTTCTTC
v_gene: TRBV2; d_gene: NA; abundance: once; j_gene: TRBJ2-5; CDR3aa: CASSDPRGPETQYF; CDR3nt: TGTGCCAGCAGTGATCCTCGGGGCCCGGAGACCCAGTACTTC
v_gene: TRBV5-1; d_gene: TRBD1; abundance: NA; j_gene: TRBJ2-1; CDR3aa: CASSRGQGANNEQFF; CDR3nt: TGCGCCAGCAGCAGAGGACAGGGGGCGAACAATGAGCAGTTCTTC
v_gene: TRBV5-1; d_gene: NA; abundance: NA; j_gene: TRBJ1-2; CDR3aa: CASSLDGGSYTF; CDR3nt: TGCGCCAGCAGTCTCGACGGGGGCAGCTACACCTTC
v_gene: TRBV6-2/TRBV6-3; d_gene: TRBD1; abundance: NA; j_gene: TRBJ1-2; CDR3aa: CASSMRPTGPTNYGYTF; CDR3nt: TGTGCCAGCAGTATGAGGCCGACAGGGCCTACTAACTATGGCTACACCTTC
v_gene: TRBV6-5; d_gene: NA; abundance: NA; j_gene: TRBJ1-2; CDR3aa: CASSYGGGGYTF; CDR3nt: TGTGCCAGCAGTTACGGGGGCGGTGGCTACACCTTC
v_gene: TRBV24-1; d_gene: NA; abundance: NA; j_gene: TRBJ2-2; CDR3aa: CATQGAAGEDTGELFF; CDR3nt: TGTGCCACCCAAGGCGCCGCAGGGGAGGACACCGGGGAGCTGTTTTTT
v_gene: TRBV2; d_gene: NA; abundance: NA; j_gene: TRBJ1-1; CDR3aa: CASSEWGGMNTEAFF; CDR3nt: TGTGCCAGCAGTGAATGGGGGGGCATGAACACTGAAGCTTTCTTT
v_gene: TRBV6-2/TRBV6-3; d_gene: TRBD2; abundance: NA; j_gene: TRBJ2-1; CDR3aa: CASSYSGTSGLFF; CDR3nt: TGTGCCAGCAGTTACTCGGGTACTAGCGGGCTGTTCTTC
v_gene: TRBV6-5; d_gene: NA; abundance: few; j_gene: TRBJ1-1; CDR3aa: CASRLGSPAEAFF; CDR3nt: TGTGCCAGCAGATTGGGCAGCCCAGCTGAAGCTTTCTTT
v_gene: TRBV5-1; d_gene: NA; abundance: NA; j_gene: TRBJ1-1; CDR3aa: CASSLTVMNTEAFF; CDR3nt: TGCGCCAGCAGCTTGACAGTCATGAACACTGAAGCTTTCTTT
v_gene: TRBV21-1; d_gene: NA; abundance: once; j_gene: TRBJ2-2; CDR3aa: CASSKRTGATGELFF; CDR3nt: TGTGCCAGCAGCAAAAGGACTGGCGCCACCGGGGAGCTGTTTTTT
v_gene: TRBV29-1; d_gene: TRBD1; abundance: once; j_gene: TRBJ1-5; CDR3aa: CSVRTGQGQPQHF; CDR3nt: TGCAGCGTACGGACAGGGCAGGGTCAGCCCCAGCATTTT
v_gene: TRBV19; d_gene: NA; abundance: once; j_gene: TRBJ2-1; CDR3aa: CASSILNEQFF; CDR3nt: TGTGCCAGTAGTATATTGAATGAGCAGTTCTTC
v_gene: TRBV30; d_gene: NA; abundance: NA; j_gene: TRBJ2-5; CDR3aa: CAWKAEYQETQYF; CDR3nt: TGTGCCTGGAAGGCCGAGTACCAAGAGACCCAGTACTTC
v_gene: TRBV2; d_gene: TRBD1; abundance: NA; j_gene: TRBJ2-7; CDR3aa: CASELPGQGTHEQYF; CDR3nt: TGTGCCAGCGAACTTCCGGGACAGGGGACCCACGAGCAGTACTTC
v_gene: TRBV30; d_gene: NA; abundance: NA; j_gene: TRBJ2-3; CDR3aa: CAWCPGWASRTQYF; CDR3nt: TGTGCCTGGTGTCCAGGTTGGGCGTCAAGGACGCAGTATTTT
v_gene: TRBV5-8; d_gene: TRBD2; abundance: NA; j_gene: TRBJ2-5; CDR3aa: CATSDSGGLETQYF; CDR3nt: TGTGCCACCTCGGACAGCGGGGGGTTAGAGACCCAGTACTTC
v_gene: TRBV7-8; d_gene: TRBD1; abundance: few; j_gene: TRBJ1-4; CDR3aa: CASSQFDRGTNEKLFF; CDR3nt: TGTGCCAGCAGCCAATTCGACAGGGGAACTAATGAAAAACTGTTTTTT
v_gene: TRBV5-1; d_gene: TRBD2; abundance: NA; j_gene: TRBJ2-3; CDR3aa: CASSLLGAGGATDTQYF; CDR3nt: TGCGCCAGCAGCTTGCTGGGTGCGGGAGGGGCCACAGATACGCAGTATTTT